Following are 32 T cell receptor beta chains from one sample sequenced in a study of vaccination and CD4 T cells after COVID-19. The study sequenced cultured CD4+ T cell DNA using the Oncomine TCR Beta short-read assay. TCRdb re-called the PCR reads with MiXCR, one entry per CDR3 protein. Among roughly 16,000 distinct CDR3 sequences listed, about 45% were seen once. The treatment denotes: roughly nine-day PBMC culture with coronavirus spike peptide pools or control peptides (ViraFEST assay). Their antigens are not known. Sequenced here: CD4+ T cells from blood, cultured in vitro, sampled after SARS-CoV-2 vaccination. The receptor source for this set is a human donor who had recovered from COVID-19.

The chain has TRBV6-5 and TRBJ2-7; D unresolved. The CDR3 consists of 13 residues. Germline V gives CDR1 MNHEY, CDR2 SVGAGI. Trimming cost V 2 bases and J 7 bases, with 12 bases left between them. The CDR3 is CASSYPNPGEQYF. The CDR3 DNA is TGTGCCAGCAGTTACCCGAATCCCGGAGAGCAGTACTTC.

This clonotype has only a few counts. DNA for the CDR3: TGTGCCAGCAGTGGGACAGGGGGCGCAGATACGCAGTATTTT. Encoded protein: CASSGTGGADTQYF. This chain joins TRBV6-4 and TRBJ2-3; 11 bases are a match to TRBD1. The V segment lost 4 bases and the J segment 4 bases; nucleotides outside the gene matches: 1. The germline gives CDR1 MRHNA, CDR2 SNTAGT. This CDR3 region has 14 residues.

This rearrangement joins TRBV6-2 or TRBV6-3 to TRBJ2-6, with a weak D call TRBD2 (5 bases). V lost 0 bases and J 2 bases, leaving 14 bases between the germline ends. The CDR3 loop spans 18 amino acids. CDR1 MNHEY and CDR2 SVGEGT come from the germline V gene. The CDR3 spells CASSYSVLRVAGANVLTF. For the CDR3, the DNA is TGTGCCAGCAGTTACTCGGTTTTGAGGGTAGCTGGGGCCAACGTCCTGACTTTC.

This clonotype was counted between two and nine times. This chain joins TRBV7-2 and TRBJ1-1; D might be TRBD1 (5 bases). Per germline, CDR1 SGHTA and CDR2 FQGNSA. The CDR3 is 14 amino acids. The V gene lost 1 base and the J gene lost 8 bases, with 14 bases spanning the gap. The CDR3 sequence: CASSLVVRVGEAFF. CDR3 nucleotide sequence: TGTGCCAGCAGCTTAGTGGTCAGGGTTGGCGAAGCTTTCTTT.

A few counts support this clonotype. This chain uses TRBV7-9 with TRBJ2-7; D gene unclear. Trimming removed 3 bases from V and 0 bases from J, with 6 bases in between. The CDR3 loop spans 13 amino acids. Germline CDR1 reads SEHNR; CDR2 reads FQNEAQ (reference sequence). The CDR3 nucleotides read TGTGCCAGCAGCTTCAAAAACTCCTACGAGCAGTACTTC. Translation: CASSFKNSYEQYF.

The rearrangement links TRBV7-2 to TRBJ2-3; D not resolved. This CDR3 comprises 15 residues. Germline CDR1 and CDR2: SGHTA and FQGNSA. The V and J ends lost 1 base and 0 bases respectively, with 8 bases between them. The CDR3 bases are TGTGCCAGCAGCTTAGGTGGACCGAGCACAGATACGCAGTATTTT. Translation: CASSLGGPSTDTQYF.

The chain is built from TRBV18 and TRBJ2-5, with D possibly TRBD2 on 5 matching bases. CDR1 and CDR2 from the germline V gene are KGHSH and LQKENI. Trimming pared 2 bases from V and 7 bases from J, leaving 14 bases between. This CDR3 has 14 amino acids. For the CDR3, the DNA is TGTGCCAGCTCACCATGGAGTGAAGAGGGGACCCAGTACTTC. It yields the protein CASSPWSEEGTQYF.

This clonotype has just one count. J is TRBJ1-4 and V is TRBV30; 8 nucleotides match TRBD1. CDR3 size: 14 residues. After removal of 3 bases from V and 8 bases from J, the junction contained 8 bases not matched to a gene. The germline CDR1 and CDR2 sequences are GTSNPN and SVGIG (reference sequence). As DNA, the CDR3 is TGTGCCTGGAGCCCGGACAGGGTCGGCGAAAAACTGTTTTTT. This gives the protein CAWSPDRVGEKLFF.

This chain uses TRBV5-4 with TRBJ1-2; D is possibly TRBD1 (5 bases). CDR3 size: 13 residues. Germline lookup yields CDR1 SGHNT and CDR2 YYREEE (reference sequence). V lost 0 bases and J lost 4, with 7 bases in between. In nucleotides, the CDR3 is TGTGCCAGCAGCTTGGAGGGGCTCTATGGCTACACCTTC. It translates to CASSLEGLYGYTF.

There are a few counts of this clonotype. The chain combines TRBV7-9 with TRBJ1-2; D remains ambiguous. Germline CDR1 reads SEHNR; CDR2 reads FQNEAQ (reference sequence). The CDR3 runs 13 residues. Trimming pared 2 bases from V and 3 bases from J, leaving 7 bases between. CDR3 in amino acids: CASSLIVDYGYTF. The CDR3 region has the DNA TGTGCCAGCAGCTTAATTGTGGACTATGGCTACACCTTC.

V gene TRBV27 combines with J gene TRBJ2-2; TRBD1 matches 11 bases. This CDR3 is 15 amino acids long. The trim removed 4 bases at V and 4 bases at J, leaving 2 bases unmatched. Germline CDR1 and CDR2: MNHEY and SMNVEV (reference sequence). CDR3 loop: CASSWGTGGTGELFF. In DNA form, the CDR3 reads TGTGCCAGCAGTTGGGGGACAGGGGGCACCGGGGAGCTGTTTTTT.

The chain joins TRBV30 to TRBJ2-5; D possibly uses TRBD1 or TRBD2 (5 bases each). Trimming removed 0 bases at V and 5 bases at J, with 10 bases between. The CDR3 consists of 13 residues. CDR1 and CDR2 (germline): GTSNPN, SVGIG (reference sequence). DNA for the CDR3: TGTGCCTGGAGTGTAGGATGGGGGGAGACCCAGTACTTC. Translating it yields CAWSVGWGETQYF. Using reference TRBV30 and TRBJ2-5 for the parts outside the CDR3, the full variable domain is SQTIHQWPATLVQPVGSPLSLECTVEGTSNPNLYWYRQAAGRGLQLLFYSVGIGQISSEVPQNLSASRPQDRQFILSSKKLLLSDSGFYLCAWSVGWGETQYFGPGTRLLVL.

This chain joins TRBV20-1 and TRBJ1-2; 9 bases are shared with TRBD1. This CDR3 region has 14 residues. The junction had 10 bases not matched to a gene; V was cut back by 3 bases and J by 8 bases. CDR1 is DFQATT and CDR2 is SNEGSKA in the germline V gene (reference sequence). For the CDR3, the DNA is TGCAGTGCTAGGGATTCTACAGGGGGCGGCGGCTACACCTTC. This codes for CSARDSTGGGGYTF.

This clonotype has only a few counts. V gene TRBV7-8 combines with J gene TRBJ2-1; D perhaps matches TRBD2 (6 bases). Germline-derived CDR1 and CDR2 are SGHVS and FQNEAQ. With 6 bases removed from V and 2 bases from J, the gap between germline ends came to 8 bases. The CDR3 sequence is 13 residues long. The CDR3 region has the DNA TGTGCCAGCAGTGTAGCGGCCTACAATGAGCAGTTCTTC. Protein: CASSVAAYNEQFF.

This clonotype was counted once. The chain's CDR3 is CASSDSAGSYNEQFF. The CDR3 coding sequence is TGTGCCAGCAGTGACTCGGCGGGCTCCTACAATGAGCAGTTCTTC. The chain employs TRBV6-4 and TRBJ2-1; D might be TRBD2 (5 bases). CDR3 length equals 15 residues. CDR1 MRHNA and CDR2 SNTAGT come from the germline V gene. Trimming took off 0 bases at V and 0 bases at J, with 6 bases between the two ends.

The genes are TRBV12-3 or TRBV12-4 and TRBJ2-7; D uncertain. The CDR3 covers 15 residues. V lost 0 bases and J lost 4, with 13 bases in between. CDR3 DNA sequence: TGTGCCAGCAGTTTAGCGGGTGGGCAAATTTACGAGCAGTACTTC. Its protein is CASSLAGGQIYEQYF.

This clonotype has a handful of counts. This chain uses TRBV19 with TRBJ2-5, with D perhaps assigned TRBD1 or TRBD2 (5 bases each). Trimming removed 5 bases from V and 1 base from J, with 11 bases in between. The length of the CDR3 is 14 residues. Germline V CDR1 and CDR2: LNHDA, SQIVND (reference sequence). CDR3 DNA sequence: TGTGCCAGTAGTTCCCGGGACGTCCAAGAGACCCAGTACTTC. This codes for CASSSRDVQETQYF.

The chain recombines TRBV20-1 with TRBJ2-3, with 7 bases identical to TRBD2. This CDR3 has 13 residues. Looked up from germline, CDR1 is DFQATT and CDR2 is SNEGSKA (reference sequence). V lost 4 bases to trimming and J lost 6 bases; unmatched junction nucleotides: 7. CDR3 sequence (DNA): TGCAGTGCTACTAAAATACTAGCGGATACGCAGTATTTT. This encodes CSATKILADTQYF.

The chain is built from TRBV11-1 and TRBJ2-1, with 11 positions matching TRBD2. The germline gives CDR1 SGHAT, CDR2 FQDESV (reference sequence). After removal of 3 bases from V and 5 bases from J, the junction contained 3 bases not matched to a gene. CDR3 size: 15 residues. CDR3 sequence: CASSLGTSGHNEQFF. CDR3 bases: TGTGCCAGCAGCTTGGGGACTAGCGGTCACAATGAGCAGTTCTTC.

As DNA, the CDR3 is TGCAGTGCTAGATCTCCGGGACACACCCGCAATGAGCAGTTCTTC. This translates into CSARSPGHTRNEQFF. The rearrangement joins TRBV20-1 to TRBJ2-1, with D possibly matching TRBD1 (6 bases). The germline V gene encodes CDR1 DFQATT and CDR2 SNEGSKA (reference sequence). This CDR3 comprises 15 residues. Trimming removed 2 bases from V and 6 bases from J, with 17 bases in between.

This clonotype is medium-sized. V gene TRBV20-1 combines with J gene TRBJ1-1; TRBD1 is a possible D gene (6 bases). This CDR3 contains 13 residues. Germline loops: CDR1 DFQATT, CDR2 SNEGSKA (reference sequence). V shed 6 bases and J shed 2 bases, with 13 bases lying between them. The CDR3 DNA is TGCAGTGCAGCGGGACACCTTAACACTGAAGCTTTCTTT. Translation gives CSAAGHLNTEAFF.

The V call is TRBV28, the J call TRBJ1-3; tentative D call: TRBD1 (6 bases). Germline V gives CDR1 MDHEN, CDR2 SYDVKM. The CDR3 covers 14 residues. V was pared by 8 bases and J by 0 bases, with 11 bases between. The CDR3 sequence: CASRRTASGNTIYF. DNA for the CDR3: TGTGCCAGCCGCAGGACAGCCTCTGGAAACACCATATATTTT.

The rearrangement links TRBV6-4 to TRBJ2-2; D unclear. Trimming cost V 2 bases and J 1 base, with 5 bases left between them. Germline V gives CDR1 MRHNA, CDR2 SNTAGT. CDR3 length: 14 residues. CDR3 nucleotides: TGTGCCAGCAGTGACGGCGGGAACACCGGGGAGCTGTTTTTT. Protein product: CASSDGGNTGELFF.

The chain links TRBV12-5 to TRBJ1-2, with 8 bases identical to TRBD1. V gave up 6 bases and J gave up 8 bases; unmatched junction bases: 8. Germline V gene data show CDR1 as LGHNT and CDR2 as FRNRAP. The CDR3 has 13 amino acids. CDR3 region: CASGLTGVEGYTF. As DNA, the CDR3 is TGTGCTAGTGGCCTGACAGGGGTGGAAGGCTACACCTTC.

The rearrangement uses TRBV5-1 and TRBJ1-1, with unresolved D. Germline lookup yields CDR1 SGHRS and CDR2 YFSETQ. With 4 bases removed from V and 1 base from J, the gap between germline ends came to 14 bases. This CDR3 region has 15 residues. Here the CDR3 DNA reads TGCGCCAGCAGCCCACAGACACCGGAGAACACTGAAGCTTTCTTT. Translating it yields CASSPQTPENTEAFF.

CDR3 nucleotides: TGCAGTGCTAGGAAGTCGGCGGGAGGGTCCTACAATGAGCAGTTCTTC. It codes for CSARKSAGGSYNEQFF. V usage is TRBV20-1 and J usage is TRBJ2-1, with 9 bases that match TRBD2. Germline CDR1 DFQATT, CDR2 SNEGSKA (reference sequence). V lost 3 bases and J lost 1; bases outside the gene matches: 7. CDR3 length: 16 residues.

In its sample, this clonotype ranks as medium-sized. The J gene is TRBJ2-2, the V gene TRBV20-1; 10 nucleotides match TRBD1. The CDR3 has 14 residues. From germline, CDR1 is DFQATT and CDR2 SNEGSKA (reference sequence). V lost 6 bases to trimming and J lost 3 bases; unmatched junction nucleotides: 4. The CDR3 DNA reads TGCAGTGCGCCGGGACAGGGGTACACCGGGGAGCTGTTTTTT. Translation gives CSAPGQGYTGELFF.

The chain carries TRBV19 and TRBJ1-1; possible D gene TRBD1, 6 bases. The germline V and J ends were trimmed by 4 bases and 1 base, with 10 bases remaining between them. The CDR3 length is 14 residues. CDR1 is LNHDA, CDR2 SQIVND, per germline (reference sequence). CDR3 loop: CASSRTGTNTEAFF. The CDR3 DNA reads TGTGCCAGTAGTAGAACAGGGACGAACACTGAAGCTTTCTTT.

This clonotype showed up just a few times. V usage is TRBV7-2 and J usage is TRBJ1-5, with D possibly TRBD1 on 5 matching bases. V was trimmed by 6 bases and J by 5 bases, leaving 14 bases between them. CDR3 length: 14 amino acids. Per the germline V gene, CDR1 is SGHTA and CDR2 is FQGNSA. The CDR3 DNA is TGTGCCAGCAGTCCGGACACGGAGTATCAGCCCCAGCATTTT. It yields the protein CASSPDTEYQPQHF. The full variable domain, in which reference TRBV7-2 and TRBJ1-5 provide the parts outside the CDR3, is GAGVSQSPSNKVTEKGKDVELRCDPISGHTALYWYRQSLGQGLEFLIYFQGNSAPDKSGLPSDRFSAERTGGSVSTLTIQRTQQEDSAVYLCASSPDTEYQPQHFGDGTRLSIL.

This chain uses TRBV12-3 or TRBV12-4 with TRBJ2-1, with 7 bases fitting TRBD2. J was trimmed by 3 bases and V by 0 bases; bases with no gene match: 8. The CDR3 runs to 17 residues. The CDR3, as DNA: TGTGCCAGCAGTTTAGCGCTAACGAGCGGGAACTACAATGAGCAGTTCTTC. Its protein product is CASSLALTSGNYNEQFF.

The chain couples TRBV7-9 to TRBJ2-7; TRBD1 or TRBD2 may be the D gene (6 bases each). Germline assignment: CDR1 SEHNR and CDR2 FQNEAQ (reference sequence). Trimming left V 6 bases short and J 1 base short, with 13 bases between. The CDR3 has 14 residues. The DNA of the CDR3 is TGTGCCAGCAGGCAGATAGGGGGGTCCTACGAGCAGTACTTC. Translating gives CASRQIGGSYEQYF.

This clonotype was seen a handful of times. Here the CDR3 DNA reads TGCAGTGCTAGAGATCAAGGCCTAGCGGGAGTCCCCTACGAGCAGTACTTC. The encoded protein is CSARDQGLAGVPYEQYF. The genes are TRBV20-1 and TRBJ2-7, with 10 bases lining up with TRBD2. This CDR3 comprises 17 residues. Germline values: CDR1 DFQATT, CDR2 SNEGSKA (reference sequence). Germline trimming cut 0 bases from V and 2 bases from J; bases unmatched to any gene: 10.